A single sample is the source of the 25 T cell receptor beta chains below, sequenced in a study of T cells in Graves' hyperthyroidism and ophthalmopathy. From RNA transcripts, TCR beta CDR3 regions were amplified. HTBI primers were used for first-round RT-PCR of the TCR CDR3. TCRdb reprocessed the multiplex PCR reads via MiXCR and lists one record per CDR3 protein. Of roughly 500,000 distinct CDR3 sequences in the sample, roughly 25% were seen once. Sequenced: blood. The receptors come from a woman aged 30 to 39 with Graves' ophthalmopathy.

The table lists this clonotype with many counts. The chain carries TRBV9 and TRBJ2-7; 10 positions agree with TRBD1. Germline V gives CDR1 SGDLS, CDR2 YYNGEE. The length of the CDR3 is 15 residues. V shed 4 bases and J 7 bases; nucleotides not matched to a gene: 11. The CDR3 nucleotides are TGTGCCAGCAGCCCCACTGACAGGGGGCATGGGGAGCAGTACTTC. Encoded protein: CASSPTDRGHGEQYF.

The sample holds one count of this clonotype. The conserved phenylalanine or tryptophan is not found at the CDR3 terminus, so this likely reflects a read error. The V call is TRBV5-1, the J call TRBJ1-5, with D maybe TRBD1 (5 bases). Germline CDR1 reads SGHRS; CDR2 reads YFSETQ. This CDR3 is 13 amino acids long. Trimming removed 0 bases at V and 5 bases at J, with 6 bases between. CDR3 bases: TGCGCCAGCAGCTTGGTGGGGGATCAGCCCCAGCATTTG. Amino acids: CASSLVGDQPQHL.

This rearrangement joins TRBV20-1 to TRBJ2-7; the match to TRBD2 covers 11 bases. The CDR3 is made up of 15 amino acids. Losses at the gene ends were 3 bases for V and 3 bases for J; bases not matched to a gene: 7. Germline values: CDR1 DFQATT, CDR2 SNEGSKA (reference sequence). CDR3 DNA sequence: TGCAGTGCTAGTCCTCCCGGGACTAGCGGCTACGAGCAGTACTTC. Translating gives CSASPPGTSGYEQYF.

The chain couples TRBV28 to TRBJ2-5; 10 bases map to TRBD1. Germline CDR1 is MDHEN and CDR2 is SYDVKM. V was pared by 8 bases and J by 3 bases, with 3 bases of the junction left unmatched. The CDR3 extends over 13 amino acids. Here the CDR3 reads CASLGTGEETQYF. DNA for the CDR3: TGTGCCAGCCTTGGGACAGGGGAAGAGACCCAGTACTTC.

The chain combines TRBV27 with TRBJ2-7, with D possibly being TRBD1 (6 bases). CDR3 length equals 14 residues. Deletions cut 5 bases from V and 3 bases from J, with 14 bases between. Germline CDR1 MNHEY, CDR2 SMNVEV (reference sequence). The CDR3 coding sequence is TGTGCCAGCAGTCCTCGGACAGAGATCTACGAGCAGTACTTC. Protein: CASSPRTEIYEQYF.

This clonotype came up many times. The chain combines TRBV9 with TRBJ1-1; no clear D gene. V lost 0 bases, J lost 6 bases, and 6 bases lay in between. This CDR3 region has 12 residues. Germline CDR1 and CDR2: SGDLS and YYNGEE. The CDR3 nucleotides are TGTGCCAGCAGCGTAGGCACAGCTGAAGCTTTCTTT. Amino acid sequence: CASSVGTAEAFF. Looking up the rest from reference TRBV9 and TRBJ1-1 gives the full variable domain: DSGVTQTPKHLITATGQRVTLRCSPRSGDLSVYWYQQSLDQGLQFLIQYYNGEERAKGNILERFSAQQFPDLHSELNLSSLELGDSALYFCASSVGTAEAFFGQGTRLTVV.

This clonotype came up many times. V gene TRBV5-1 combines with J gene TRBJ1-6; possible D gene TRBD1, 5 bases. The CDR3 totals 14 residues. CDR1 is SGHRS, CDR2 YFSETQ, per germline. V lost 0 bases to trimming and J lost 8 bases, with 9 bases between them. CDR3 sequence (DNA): TGCGCCAGCAGCTTGGGACAGAGGCATTCACCCCTCCACTTT. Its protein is CASSLGQRHSPLHF.

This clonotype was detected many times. The CDR3 region is CASSEETGENQPQHF. CDR3 coding DNA: TGTGCCAGCAGTGAAGAGACAGGGGAGAATCAGCCCCAGCATTTT. The gene calls are TRBV6-1 and TRBJ1-5; TRBD1 matches 8 bases. V gave up 1 base and J gave up 4 bases; unmatched junction bases: 3. The CDR3 contains 15 residues. CDR1 is MNHNS, CDR2 SASEGT, per germline.

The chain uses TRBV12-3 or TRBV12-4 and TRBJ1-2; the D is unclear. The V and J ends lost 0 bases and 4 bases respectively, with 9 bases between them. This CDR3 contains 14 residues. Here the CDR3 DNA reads TGTGCCAGCAGTTTAGCACAAGGTTTCTATGGCTACACCTTC. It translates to CASSLAQGFYGYTF.

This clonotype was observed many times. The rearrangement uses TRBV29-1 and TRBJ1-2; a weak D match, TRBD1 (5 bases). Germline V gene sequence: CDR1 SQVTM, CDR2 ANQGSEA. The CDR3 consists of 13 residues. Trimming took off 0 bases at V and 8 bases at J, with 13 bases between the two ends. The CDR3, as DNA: TGCAGCGTTGAAGAATGGGGCGGCGGGGGCTACACCTTC. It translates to CSVEEWGGGGYTF.

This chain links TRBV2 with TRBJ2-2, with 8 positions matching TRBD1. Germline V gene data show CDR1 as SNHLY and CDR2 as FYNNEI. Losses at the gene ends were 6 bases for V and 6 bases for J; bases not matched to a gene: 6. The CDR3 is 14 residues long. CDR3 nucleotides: TGTGCCAGCAGGGGGACAGGTCCGTCCGGGGAGCTGTTTTTT. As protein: CASRGTGPSGELFF.

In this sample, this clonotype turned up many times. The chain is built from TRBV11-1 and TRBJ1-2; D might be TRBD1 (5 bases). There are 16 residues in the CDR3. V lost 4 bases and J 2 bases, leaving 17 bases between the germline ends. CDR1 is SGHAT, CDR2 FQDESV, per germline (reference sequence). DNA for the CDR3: TGTGCCAGCAGCTACCTAGACAGCAGGGCGAACTATGGCTACACCTTC. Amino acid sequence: CASSYLDSRANYGYTF.

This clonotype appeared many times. The CDR3 DNA follows: TGTGCCAGCAGTTTTGGTAACAGGGGGACTGAAGCTTTCTTT. The encoded protein is CASSFGNRGTEAFF. This sequence joins TRBV12-3 or TRBV12-4 and TRBJ1-1; 8 positions agree with TRBD1. V was clipped by 3 bases and J by 5 bases; unmatched bases: 5. This CDR3 region has 14 residues.

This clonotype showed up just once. The CDR3 protein is CASSPAGTLDEQYF. CDR3 nucleotides: TGTGCCAGCAGCCCGGCAGGGACTTTGGACGAGCAGTACTTC. The rearrangement links TRBV12-3 or TRBV12-4 to TRBJ2-7, with D maybe TRBD2 (6 bases). The CDR3 has 14 residues. With 6 bases removed from V and 5 bases from J, the gap between germline ends came to 17 bases.

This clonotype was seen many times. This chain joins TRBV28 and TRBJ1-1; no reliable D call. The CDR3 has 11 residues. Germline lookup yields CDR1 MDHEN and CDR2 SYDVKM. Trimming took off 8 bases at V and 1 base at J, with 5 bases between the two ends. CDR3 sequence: CASLKNTEAFF. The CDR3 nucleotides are TGTGCCAGCTTAAAGAACACTGAAGCTTTCTTT.

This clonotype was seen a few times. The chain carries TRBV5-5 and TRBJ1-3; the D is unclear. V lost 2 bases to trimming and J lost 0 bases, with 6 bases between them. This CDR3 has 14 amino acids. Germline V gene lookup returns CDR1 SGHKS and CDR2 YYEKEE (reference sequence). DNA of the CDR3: TGTGCCAGCAGCTTTAAATTCTCTGGAAACACCATATATTTT. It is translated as CASSFKFSGNTIYF.

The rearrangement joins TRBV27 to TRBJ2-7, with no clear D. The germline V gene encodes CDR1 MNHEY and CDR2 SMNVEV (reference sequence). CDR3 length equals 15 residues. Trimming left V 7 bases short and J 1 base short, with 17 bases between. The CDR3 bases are TGTGCCAGCACTCCGTCTGGCCGCCGTTCCTACGAGCAGTACTTC. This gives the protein CASTPSGRRSYEQYF.

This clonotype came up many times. This chain's CDR3 is CASSQDGVVSNYYGYTF. Here the CDR3 DNA reads TGCGCCAGCAGCCAAGATGGTGTAGTCAGCAACTACTATGGCTACACCTTC. This chain links TRBV4-3 with TRBJ1-2, with D unresolved. The CDR3 runs 17 residues. V was clipped by 0 bases and J by 3 bases, with 17 bases between them. The V gene's germline CDR1 is LGHNA and CDR2 YSLEER.

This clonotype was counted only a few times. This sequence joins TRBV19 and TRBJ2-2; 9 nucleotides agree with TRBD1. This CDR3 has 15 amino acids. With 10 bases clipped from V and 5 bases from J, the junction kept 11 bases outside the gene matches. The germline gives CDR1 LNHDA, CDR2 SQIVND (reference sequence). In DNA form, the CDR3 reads TGTGCCACCTTACCGGACAGGGGTTTTACCGGGGAGCTGTTTTTT. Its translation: CATLPDRGFTGELFF.

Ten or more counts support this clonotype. The CDR3 here is CSASSTGPTTEAFF. CDR3 DNA sequence: TGCAGTGCTAGTTCCACCGGGCCTACCACTGAAGCTTTCTTT. The V and J genes are TRBV20-1 and TRBJ1-1; D remains ambiguous. Germline CDR1 is DFQATT and CDR2 is SNEGSKA (reference sequence). This CDR3 is built from 14 residues. V lost 3 bases and J lost 4, with 15 bases in between.

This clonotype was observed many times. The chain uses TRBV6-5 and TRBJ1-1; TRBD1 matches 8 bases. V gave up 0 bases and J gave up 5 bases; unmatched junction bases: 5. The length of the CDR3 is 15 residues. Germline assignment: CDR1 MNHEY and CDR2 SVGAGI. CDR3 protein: CASSYSRTGLTEAFF. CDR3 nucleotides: TGTGCCAGCAGTTACTCCAGGACAGGGTTGACTGAAGCTTTCTTT.

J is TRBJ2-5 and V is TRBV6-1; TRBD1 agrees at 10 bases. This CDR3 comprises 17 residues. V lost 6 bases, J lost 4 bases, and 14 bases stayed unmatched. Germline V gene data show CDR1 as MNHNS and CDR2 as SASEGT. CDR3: CASSLGQGRREGETQYF. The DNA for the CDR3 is TGTGCCAGCAGCCTGGGACAGGGGCGTCGGGAGGGAGAGACCCAGTACTTC.

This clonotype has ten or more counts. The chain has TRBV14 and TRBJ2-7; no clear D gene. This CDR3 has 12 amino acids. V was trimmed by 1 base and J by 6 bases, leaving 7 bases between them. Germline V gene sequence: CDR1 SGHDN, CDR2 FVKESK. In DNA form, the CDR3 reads TGTGCCAGCAGCCAAGTCGGGTCCGAGCAGTACTTC. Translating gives CASSQVGSEQYF.

The CDR3 DNA is TGTGCCAGCAGCCAAGGTTACCGAGAGACCCAGTACTTC. Protein: CASSQGYRETQYF. The chain has TRBV3-1 and TRBJ2-5; no firm D call. CDR1 is LGHDT, CDR2 YNNKEL, per germline (reference sequence). V was clipped by 1 base and J by 4 bases, with 7 bases between them. There are 13 residues in the CDR3.

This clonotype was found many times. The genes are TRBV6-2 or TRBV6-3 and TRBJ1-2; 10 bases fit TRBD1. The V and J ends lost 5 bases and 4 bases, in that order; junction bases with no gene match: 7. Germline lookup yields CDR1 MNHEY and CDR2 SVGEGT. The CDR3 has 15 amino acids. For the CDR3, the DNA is TGTGCCAGCAGTGATTCGACAGGGGGCGGCTATGGCTACACCTTC. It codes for CASSDSTGGGYGYTF.